These 24 T cell receptor beta chains share one sample of origin, sequenced in a study of cytomegalovirus exposure and HLA in healthy donors. Vbeta (60) and Jbeta (13) primers were used in the PCR. The method was immunoSEQ multiplex PCR; TCRdb's version includes in-frame clones alone and lacks a portion of them. Among 190,000 or so clones, 75% to 85% were seen once, and the ten largest hold 0.6% to 0.7%. Source material: PBMCs. The receptors were sampled from a boy younger than 18 in good health and CMV-seronegative.

This clone was detected only once. The rearrangement uses TRBV4-3 and TRBJ2-5; D remains ambiguous. CDR3 length equals 15 residues. Germline V gives CDR1 LGHNA, CDR2 YSLEER. Between the trimmed V and J ends, which lost 0 bases and 2 bases, there was a span of 10 bases. The CDR3, as DNA: TGCGCCAGCAGCCAAGAAAGGCTAGTTCAAGAGACCCAGTACTTC. The encoded protein is CASSQERLVQETQYF.

The rearrangement links TRBV5-1 to TRBJ1-2; D possibly corresponds to TRBD1 (6 bases). The CDR3 loop spans 18 amino acids. Per the germline V gene, CDR1 is SGHRS and CDR2 is YFSETQ. V gave up 3 bases and J gave up 3 bases, with 24 bases separating them. The CDR3 loop reads CASSSPLGQRLDYYGYTF. The CDR3, as DNA: TGCGCCAGCAGCTCCCCCCTCGGACAGAGACTGGACTACTATGGCTACACCTTC.

The V gene is TRBV6-5, the J gene TRBJ2-5; TRBD1 matches at 8 bases. CDR1 is MNHEY and CDR2 is SVGAGI in the germline V gene. CDR3 length equals 15 residues. J was trimmed by 7 bases and V by 6 bases; bases with no gene match: 13. DNA of the CDR3: TGTGCCAGCAGCCAGTCGGACAGGGCCCTAGGGACCCAGTACTTC. It codes for CASSQSDRALGTQYF.

The chain combines TRBV6-5 with TRBJ2-7, with a possible D match to TRBD1 (6 bases). Looked up from germline, CDR1 is MNHEY and CDR2 is SVGAGI. This CDR3 comprises 12 residues. The ends were cut back, 5 bases at V and 3 bases at J, with 8 bases in the middle. The CDR3 loop reads CASSDRRYEQYF. The CDR3 coding sequence is TGTGCCAGCAGTGACAGGCGCTACGAGCAGTACTTC.

V gene TRBV2 combines with J gene TRBJ2-1, with TRBD1 matching 7 bases. After removal of 8 bases from V and 6 bases from J, the junction contained 7 bases not matched to a gene. CDR1 and CDR2 (germline): SNHLY, FYNNEI. The CDR3 is 13 amino acids. For the CDR3, the DNA is TGTGCCAGCCATAGCACAGGGGCCAATGAGCAGTTCTTC. Protein sequence: CASHSTGANEQFF.

This chain joins TRBV11-2 and TRBJ1-1; D gene unclear. This CDR3 comprises 12 residues. Trimming pared 4 bases from V and 5 bases from J, leaving 8 bases between. Looked up from germline, CDR1 is SGHAT and CDR2 is FQNNGV. The CDR3 bases are TGTGCCAGCAGCTGGAGTCCTACTGAAGCTTTCTTT. Translated, it gives CASSWSPTEAFF.

The chain links TRBV30 to TRBJ2-3; 14 bases line up with TRBD2. Germline CDR1 and CDR2: GTSNPN and SVGIG (reference sequence). V lost 4 bases and J lost 3; bases outside the gene matches: 6. This CDR3 contains 16 residues. Here the CDR3 DNA reads TGTGCCTGGACGGGAGGACTAGCGGGGGGAACAGATACGCAGTATTTT. Amino acids: CAWTGGLAGGTDTQYF.

The V call is TRBV6-1, the J call TRBJ2-7; the match to TRBD1 covers 9 bases. Germline CDR1 is MNHNS and CDR2 is SASEGT. This CDR3 region has 15 residues. Trimming at V came to 5 bases and at J to 0 bases, leaving 5 bases not matched to a gene. The DNA for the CDR3 is TGTGCCAGCAGTAGGGACAGGGTGAGCTCCTACGAGCAGTACTTC. Residues: CASSRDRVSSYEQYF.

V and J are TRBV4-2 and TRBJ1-1; maybe TRBD1 (5 bases). The CDR3 has 15 amino acids. Germline-derived CDR1 and CDR2 are LGHNA and YNFKEQ. V dropped 1 base and J dropped 2 bases, with 11 bases sitting between them. CDR3 in amino acids: CASSQVTGSNTEAFF. In DNA, the CDR3 is TGTGCCAGCAGCCAAGTTACAGGCTCAAACACTGAAGCTTTCTTT.

The chain recombines TRBV6-1 with TRBJ2-7, with D maybe TRBD1 (5 bases). Germline V gene sequence: CDR1 MNHNS, CDR2 SASEGT. Deletions cut 1 base from V and 5 bases from J, with 15 bases between. The CDR3 consists of 15 residues. CDR3: CASSEGGRVIDEQYF. The DNA of the CDR3 is TGTGCCAGCAGTGAAGGCGGCAGGGTAATCGACGAGCAGTACTTC.

This chain links TRBV4-3 with TRBJ1-2; D gene ambiguous. CDR1 is LGHNA, CDR2 YSLEER, per germline. Trimming pared 1 base from V and 8 bases from J, leaving 14 bases between. There are 14 residues in the CDR3. CDR3: CASSQAINSLGYTF. For the CDR3, the DNA is TGCGCCAGCAGCCAAGCAATCAACAGCTTGGGCTACACCTTC.

This clone was observed a handful of times. The chain combines TRBV23-1 with TRBJ1-2; no definite D call. TRBV23-1 is given ORF status, its function remaining uncertain. Trimming removed 8 bases at V and 8 bases at J, with 18 bases between. The CDR3 contains 13 residues. In nucleotides, the CDR3 is TGCGCCAGCCCGTTGGGCCGGGGTGGAGGCTACACCTTC. Amino acid sequence: CASPLGRGGGYTF.

This chain joins TRBV5-4 and TRBJ2-3; the match to TRBD2 covers 11 bases. In germline, CDR1 is SGHNT, CDR2 YYREEE (reference sequence). The CDR3 contains 16 residues. Germline trimming cut 4 bases from V and 0 bases from J; bases unmatched to any gene: 4. As DNA, the CDR3 is TGTGCCAGCAGCCAGGGGACTAGCGGAAGCACAGATACGCAGTATTTT. Translating gives CASSQGTSGSTDTQYF.

The chain is built from TRBV11-3 and TRBJ1-3, with D unclear. This CDR3 comprises 13 residues. The ends were cut back, 6 bases at V and 4 bases at J, with 10 bases in the middle. Germline CDR1 SGHNT, CDR2 YENEEA. The CDR3 here is CASRLGRGNTIYF. The CDR3 coding sequence is TGTGCCAGCAGACTAGGACGGGGAAACACCATATATTTT.

The V call is TRBV2, the J call TRBJ1-1; D gene ambiguous. Germline CDR1 is SNHLY and CDR2 is FYNNEI. With 6 bases removed from V and 0 bases from J, the gap between germline ends came to 14 bases. The CDR3 spans 15 residues. CDR3 loop: CASSQRQRLNTEAFF. CDR3 nucleotide sequence: TGTGCCAGCAGCCAGCGTCAGAGGTTGAACACTGAAGCTTTCTTT.

The chain combines TRBV6-5 with TRBJ2-2; possibly TRBD2 for D (5 bases). V was pared by 6 bases and J by 1 base, with 9 bases between. The CDR3 sequence is 14 residues long. CDR1 is MNHEY and CDR2 is SVGAGI in the germline V gene. The CDR3 spells CASRPGKNTGELFF. CDR3 in DNA: TGTGCCAGCAGGCCCGGGAAGAACACCGGGGAGCTGTTTTTT.

The J gene is TRBJ2-7, the V gene TRBV5-5, with 8 bases fitting TRBD1. CDR1 is SGHKS, CDR2 YYEKEE, per germline (reference sequence). The V gene end was trimmed by 4 bases and the J gene end by 2 bases; junction bases not matched to a gene: 2. The CDR3 is made up of 13 amino acids. Here the CDR3 DNA reads TGTGCCAGCAGCGGGACAGGAACCTACGAGCAGTACTTC. Protein product: CASSGTGTYEQYF. Using reference TRBV5-5 and TRBJ2-7 for the parts outside the CDR3, the full variable domain is DAGVTQSPTHLIKTRGQQVTLRCSPISGHKSVSWYQQVLGQGPQFIFQYYEKEERGRGNFPDRFSARQFPNYSSELNVNALLLGDSALYLCASSGTGTYEQYFGPGTRLTVT.

This clone has a single count. This chain uses TRBV6-1 with TRBJ2-3, with D unresolved. This CDR3 is 12 amino acids long. The V gene's germline CDR1 is MNHNS and CDR2 SASEGT. Trimming removed 6 bases from V and 0 bases from J, with 4 bases in between. In DNA form, the CDR3 reads TGTGCCAGCAGAACTAGCACAGATACGCAGTATTTT. Amino acid sequence: CASRTSTDTQYF.

The chain combines TRBV29-1 with TRBJ2-1; 11 bases are shared with TRBD2. Per germline, CDR1 SQVTM and CDR2 ANQGSEA. The junction had 2 bases not matched to a gene; V was cut back by 4 bases and J by 3 bases. The CDR3 is 14 residues long. CDR3 DNA: TGCAGCGTTGGACTAGCGGGACGCTACAATGAGCAGTTCTTC. Protein sequence: CSVGLAGRYNEQFF.

The V gene is TRBV19, the J gene TRBJ1-5, with D tentatively TRBD1 (6 bases). The CDR3 covers 14 residues. Trimming stripped 4 bases from V and 7 bases from J, with 14 bases between. Germline V gene lookup returns CDR1 LNHDA and CDR2 SQIVND (reference sequence). The CDR3 sequence: CASSTTGRAQPQHF. The CDR3 DNA is TGTGCCAGTAGTACCACAGGGAGAGCACAGCCCCAGCATTTT.

This clone showed up just once. The gene calls are TRBV10-3 and TRBJ1-2, with 11 positions matching TRBD1. After removal of 6 bases from V and 7 bases from J, the junction contained 7 bases not matched to a gene. The CDR3 runs 14 residues. Germline-derived CDR1 and CDR2 are ENHRY and SYGVKD. CDR3 sequence (DNA): TGTGCCATCAGCCTGGACAGGGGGCCATCTGGCTACACCTTC. Protein sequence: CAISLDRGPSGYTF.

J is TRBJ1-2 and V is TRBV2, with D unresolved. Looked up from germline, CDR1 is SNHLY and CDR2 is FYNNEI. The CDR3 extends over 12 amino acids. V gave up 11 bases and J gave up 4 bases, with 14 bases separating them. The CDR3: CAGDPGSYGYTF. The CDR3 DNA follows: TGTGCCGGTGACCCAGGTTCCTATGGCTACACCTTC.

This chain joins TRBV30 and TRBJ2-2; 11 bases agree with TRBD1. Per the germline V gene, CDR1 is GTSNPN and CDR2 is SVGIG (reference sequence). The CDR3 has 12 residues. CDR3 in DNA: TGTATGGGACAGGGGGGGACCGGGGAGCTGTTTTTT. Translation: CMGQGGTGELFF.

This chain uses TRBV7-9 with TRBJ2-3; TRBD2 might be the D (5 bases). The CDR3 is made up of 14 amino acids. Trimming stripped 1 base from V and 4 bases from J, with 9 bases between. Germline V CDR1 and CDR2: SEHNR, FQNEAQ (reference sequence). The CDR3 coding sequence is TGTGCCAGCAGCTTAGATGGTAGCGCAGATACGCAGTATTTT. It yields the protein CASSLDGSADTQYF.